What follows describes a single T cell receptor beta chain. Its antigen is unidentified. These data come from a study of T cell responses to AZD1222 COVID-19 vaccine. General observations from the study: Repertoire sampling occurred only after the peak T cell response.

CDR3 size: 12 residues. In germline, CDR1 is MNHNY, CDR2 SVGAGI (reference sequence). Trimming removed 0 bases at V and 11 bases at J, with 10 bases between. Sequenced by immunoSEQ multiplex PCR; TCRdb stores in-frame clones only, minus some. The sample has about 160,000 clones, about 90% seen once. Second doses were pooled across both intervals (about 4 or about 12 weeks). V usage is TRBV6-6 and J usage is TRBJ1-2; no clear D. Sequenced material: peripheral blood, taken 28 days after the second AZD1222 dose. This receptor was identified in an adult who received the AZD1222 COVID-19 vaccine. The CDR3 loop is CASSYSRAIYTF. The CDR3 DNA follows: TGTGCCAGCAGTTACTCGAGGGCCATATACACCTTC.